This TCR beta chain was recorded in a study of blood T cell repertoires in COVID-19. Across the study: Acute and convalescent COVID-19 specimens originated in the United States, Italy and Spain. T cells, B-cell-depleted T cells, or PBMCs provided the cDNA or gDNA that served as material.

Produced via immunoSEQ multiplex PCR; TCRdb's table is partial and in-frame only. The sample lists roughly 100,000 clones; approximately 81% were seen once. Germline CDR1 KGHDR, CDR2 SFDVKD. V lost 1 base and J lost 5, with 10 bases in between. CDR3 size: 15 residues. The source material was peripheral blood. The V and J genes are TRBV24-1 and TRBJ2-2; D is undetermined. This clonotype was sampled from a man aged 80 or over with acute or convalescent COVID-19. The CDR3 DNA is TGTGCCACCAGTGATTTAGGTTCAGGAACCGGGGAGCTGTTTTTT. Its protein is CATSDLGSGTGELFF.